This T cell receptor (beta chain) was sequenced in a study of spatial heterogeneity in lung cancer. In TCRdb, the 5' RACE reads were re-called with MiXCR into one record per CDR3 protein. The sample includes around 92,000 distinct CDR3 sequences, roughly 12% of them seen just once. This clonotype was seen many times. The length of the CDR3 is 15 residues. The trim removed 4 bases at V and 2 bases at J, leaving 8 bases unmatched. Germline V CDR1 and CDR2: SGHRS, YFSETQ. As to time point: sample taken at primary tumor resection. Tumor, nontumor lung or frozen PBMC supplied whole RNA, sequenced without sorting.

This TCR was sampled from a male donor with early-stage non-small cell lung cancer. This sequence joins TRBV5-1 and TRBJ2-7; 8 bases match TRBD1. Material: PBMCs, obtained at surgery. CDR3 bases: TGCGCCAGCAGCACTCAGGCGGACAGGGCCTACGAGCAGTACTTC. It codes for CASSTQADRAYEQYF.